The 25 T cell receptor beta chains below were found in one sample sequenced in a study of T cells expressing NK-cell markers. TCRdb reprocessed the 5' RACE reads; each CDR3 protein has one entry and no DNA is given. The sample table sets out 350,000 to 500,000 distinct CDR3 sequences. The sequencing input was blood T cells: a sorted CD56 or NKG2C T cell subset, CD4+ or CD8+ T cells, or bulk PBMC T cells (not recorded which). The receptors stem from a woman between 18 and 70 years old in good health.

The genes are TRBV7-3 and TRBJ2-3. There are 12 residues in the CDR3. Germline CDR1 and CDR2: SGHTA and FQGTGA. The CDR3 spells CASSSNRDTQYF.

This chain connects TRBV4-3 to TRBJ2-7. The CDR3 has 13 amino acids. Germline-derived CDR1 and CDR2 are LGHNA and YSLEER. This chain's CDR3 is CASSQDLTSEQYF.

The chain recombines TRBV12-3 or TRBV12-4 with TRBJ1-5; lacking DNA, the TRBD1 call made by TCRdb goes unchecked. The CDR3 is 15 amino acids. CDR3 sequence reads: CASSLALGANQPQHF.

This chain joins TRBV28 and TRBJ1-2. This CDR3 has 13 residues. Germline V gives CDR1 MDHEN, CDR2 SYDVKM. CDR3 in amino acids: CASSLRGARGYTF.

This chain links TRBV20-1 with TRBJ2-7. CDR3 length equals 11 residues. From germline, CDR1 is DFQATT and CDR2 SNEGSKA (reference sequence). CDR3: CSASDYYEQYF.

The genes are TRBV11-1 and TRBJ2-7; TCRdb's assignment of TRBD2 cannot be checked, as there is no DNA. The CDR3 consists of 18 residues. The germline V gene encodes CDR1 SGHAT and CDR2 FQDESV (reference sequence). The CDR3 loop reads CASIPGLAGGPGIYEQYF. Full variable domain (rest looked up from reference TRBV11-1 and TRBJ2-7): EAEVAQSPRYKITEKSQAVAFWCDPISGHATLYWYRQILGQGPELLVQFQDESVVDDSQLPKDRFSAERLKGVDSTLKIQPAELGDSAMYLCASIPGLAGGPGIYEQYFGPGTRLTVT.

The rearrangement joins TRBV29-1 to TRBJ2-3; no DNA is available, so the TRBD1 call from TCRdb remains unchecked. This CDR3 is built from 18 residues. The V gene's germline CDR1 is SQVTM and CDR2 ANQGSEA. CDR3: CSVEGMRRAGAGSDTQYF.

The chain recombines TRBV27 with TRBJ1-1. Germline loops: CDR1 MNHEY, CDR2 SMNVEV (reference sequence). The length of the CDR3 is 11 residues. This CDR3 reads CASSNWSKAFF.

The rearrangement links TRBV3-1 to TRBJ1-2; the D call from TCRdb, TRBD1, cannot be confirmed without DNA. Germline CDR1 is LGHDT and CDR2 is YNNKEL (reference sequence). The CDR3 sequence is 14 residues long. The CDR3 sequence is CASSPLRGPHGYTF.

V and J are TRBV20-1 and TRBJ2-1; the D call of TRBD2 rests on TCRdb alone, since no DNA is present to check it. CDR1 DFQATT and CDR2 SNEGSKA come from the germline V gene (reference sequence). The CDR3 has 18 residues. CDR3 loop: CSARDPSGLAGYYNEQFF.

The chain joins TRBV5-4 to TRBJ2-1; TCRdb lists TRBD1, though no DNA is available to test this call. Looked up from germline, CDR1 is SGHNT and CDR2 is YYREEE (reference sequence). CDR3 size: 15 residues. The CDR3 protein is CASSGGWEPNNEQFF.

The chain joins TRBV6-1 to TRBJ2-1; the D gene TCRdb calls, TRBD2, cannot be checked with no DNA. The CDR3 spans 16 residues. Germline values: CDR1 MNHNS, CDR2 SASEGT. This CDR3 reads CASSRAKLSSYNEQFF.

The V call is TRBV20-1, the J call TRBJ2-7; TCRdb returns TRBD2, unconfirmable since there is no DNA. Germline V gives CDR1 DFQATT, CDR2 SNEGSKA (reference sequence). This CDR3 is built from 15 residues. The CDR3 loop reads CSASDRREGTYEQYF.

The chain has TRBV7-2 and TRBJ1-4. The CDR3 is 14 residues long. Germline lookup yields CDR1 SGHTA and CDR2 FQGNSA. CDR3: CASSLHTMNEKLFF. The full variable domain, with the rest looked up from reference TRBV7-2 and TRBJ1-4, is GAGVSQSPSNKVTEKGKDVELRCDPISGHTALYWYRQSLGQGLEFLIYFQGNSAPDKSGLPSDRFSAERTGGSVSTLTIQRTQQEDSAVYLCASSLHTMNEKLFFGSGTQLSVL.

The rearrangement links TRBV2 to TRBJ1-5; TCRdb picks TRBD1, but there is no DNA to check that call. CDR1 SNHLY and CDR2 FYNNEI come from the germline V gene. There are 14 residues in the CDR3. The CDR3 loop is CASSGDASNQPQHF.

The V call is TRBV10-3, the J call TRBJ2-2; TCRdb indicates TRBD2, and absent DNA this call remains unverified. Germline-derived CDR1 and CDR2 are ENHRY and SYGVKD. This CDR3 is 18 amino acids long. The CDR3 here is CAISSGLAGAGNTGELFF.

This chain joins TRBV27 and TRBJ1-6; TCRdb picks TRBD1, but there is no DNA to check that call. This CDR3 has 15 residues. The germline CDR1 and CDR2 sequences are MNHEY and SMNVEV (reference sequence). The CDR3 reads CASSLTGNHNSPLHF.

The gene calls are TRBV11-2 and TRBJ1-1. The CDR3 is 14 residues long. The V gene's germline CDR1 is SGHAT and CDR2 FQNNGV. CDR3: CASSLIELNTEAFF.

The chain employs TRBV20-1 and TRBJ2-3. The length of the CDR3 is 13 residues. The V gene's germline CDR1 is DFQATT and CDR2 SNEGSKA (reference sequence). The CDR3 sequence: CSASFQSTDTQYF.

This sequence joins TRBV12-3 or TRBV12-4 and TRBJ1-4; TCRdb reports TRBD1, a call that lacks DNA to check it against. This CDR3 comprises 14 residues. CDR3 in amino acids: CASSRDSHNEKLFF.

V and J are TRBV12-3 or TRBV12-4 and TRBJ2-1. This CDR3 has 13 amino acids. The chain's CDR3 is CASSLTQYNEQFF.

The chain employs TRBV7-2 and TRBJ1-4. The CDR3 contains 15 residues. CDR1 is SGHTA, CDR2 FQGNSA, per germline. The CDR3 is CASSLTLLLNEKLFF.

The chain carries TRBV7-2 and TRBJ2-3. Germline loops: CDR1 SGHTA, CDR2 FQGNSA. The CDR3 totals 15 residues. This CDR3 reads CASRLYQDGTDTQYF.

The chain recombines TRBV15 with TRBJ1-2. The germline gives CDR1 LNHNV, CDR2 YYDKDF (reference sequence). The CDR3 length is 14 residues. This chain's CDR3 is CATSRGLGGGGYTF.

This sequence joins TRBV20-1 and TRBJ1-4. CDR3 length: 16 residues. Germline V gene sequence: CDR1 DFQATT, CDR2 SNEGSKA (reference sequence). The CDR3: CSARDITLPTNEKLFF.